This TCR beta chain was identified during a study of control samples from healthy donors and cancer patients. Produced via immunoSEQ multiplex PCR; TCRdb's table is partial and in-frame only. The sample consists of about 82,000 clones, 94% of them appearing once. V shed 11 bases and J shed 3 bases, with 11 bases lying between them. Germline lookup yields CDR1 MNHEY and CDR2 SVGAGI. The CDR3 totals 12 residues. Material: blood. V usage is TRBV6-5 and J usage is TRBJ1-5, with D perhaps TRBD1 (6 bases). The origin of this receptor is a woman under 30 in good health. Here the CDR3 reads CASGAPNQPQHF. CDR3 coding DNA: TGTGCCTCAGGGGCTCCCAATCAGCCCCAGCATTTT.